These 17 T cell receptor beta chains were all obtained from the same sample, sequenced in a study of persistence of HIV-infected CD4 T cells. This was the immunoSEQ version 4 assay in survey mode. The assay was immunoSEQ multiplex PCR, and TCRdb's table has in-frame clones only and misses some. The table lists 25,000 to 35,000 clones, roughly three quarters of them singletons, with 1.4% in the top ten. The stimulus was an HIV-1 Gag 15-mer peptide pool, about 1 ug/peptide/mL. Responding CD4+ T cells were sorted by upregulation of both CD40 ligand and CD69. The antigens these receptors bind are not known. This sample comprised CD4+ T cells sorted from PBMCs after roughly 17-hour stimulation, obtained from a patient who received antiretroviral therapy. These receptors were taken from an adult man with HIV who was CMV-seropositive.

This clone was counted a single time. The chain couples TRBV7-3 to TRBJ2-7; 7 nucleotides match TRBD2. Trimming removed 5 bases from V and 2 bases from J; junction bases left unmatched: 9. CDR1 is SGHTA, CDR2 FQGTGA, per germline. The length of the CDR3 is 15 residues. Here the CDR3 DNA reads TGTGCCAGCAGCACACCGACAGCGGGAACCTACGAGCAGTACTTC. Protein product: CASSTPTAGTYEQYF. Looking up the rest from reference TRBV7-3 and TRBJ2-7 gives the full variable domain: GAGVSQTPSNKVTEKGKYVELRCDPISGHTALYWYRQSLGQGPEFLIYFQGTGAADDSGLPNDRFFAVRPEGSVSTLKIQRTERGDSAVYLCASSTPTAGTYEQYFGPGTRLTVT.

CDR3 nucleotides: TGTGCCAGCCGGAGGACGGCTAATTCACCCCTCCACTTT. Translation: CASRRTANSPLHF. This chain joins TRBV28 and TRBJ1-6; D uncertain. Trimming stripped 8 bases from V and 6 bases from J, with 11 bases between. The CDR3 is made up of 13 amino acids. Germline V gene lookup returns CDR1 MDHEN and CDR2 SYDVKM.

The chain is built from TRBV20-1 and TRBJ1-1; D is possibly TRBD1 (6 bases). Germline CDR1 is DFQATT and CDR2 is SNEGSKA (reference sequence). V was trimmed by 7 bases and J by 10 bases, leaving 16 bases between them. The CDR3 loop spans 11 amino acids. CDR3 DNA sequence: TGCAGTGTCACCGGAGGGGGGGGAGCTTTCTTT. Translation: CSVTGGGGAFF.

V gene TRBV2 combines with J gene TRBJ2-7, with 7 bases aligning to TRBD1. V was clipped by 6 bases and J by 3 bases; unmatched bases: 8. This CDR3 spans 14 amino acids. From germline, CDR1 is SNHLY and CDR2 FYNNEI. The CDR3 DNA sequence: TGTGCCAGCAGGAGACAGGGATCGGGCTACGAGCAGTACTTC. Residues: CASRRQGSGYEQYF.

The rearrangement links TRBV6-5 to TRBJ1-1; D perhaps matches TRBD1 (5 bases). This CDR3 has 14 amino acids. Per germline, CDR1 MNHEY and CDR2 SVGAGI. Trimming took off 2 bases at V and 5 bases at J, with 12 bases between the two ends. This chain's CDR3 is CASSYGGLGTEAFF. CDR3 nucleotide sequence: TGTGCCAGCAGTTACGGGGGTCTTGGAACTGAAGCTTTCTTT.

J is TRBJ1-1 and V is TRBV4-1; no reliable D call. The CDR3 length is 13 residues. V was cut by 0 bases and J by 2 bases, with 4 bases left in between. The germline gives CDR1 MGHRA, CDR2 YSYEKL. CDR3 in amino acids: CASSQEKNTEAFF. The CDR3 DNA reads TGCGCCAGCAGCCAAGAAAAAAACACTGAAGCTTTCTTT.

The CDR3 region is CASSQEVNAGANYGYTF. CDR3 DNA sequence: TGCGCCAGCAGCCAAGAGGTGAACGCGGGAGCTAACTATGGCTACACCTTC. V usage is TRBV4-1 and J usage is TRBJ1-2; no clear D gene. The V and J ends lost 0 bases and 0 bases respectively, with 14 bases between them. The CDR3 runs to 17 residues. CDR1 and CDR2 from the germline V gene are MGHRA and YSYEKL.

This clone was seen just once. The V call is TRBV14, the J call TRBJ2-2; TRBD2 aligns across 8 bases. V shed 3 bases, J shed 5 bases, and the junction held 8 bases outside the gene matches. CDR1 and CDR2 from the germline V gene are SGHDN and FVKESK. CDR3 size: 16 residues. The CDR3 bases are TGTGCCAGCAGCCACAAGGCGGGGGGCCGGACCGGGGAGCTGTTTTTT. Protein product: CASSHKAGGRTGELFF.

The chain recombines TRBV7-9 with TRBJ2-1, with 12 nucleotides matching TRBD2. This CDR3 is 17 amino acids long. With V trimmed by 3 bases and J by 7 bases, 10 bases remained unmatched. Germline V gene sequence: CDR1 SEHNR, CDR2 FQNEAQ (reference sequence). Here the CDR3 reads CASSFQLAGGLSNEQFF. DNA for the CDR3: TGTGCCAGCAGCTTCCAGCTAGCGGGGGGGCTCTCAAATGAGCAGTTCTTC.

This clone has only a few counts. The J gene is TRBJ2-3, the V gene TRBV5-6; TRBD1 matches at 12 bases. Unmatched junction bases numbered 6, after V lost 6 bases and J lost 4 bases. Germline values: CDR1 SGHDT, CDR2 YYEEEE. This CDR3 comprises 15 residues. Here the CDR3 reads CASKLRDRGPDTQYF. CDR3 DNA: TGTGCCAGCAAGCTTAGGGACAGGGGGCCAGATACGCAGTATTTT. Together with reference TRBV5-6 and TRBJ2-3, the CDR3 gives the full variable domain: DAGVTQSPTHLIKTRGQQVTLRCSPKSGHDTVSWYQQALGQGPQFIFQYYEEEERQRGNFPDRFSGHQFPNYSSELNVNALLLGDSALYLCASKLRDRGPDTQYFGPGTRLTVL.

CDR3 bases: TGCGCCAGCAGCGCCGGGACAGGGGACACAGATACGCAGTATTTT. Translated, it gives CASSAGTGDTDTQYF. The V call is TRBV10-2, the J call TRBJ2-3; 10 bases are a match to TRBD1. CDR1 is WSHSY, CDR2 SAAADI, per germline. V lost 6 bases and J lost 2; bases outside the gene matches: 5. The CDR3 is 15 amino acids.

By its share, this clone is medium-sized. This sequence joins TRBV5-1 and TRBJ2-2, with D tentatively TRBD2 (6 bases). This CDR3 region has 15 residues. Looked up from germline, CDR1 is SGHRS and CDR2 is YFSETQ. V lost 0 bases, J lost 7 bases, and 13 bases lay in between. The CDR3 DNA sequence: TGCGCCAGCAGCTTGGCCCGAGGAGGGAGCGGGGAGCTGTTTTTT. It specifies CASSLARGGSGELFF.

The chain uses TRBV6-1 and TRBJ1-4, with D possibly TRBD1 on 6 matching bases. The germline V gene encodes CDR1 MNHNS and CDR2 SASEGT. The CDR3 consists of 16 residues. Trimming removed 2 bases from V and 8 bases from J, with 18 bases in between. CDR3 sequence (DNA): TGTGCCAGCAGTGAAAGTAGGCAGGGGCGAAAGGAAAAACTGTTTTTT. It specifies CASSESRQGRKEKLFF.

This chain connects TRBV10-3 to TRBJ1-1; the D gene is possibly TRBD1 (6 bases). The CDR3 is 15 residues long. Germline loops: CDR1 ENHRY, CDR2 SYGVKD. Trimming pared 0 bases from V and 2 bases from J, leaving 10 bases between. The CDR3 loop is CAISESGGANTEAFF. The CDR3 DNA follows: TGTGCCATCAGTGAGTCGGGGGGGGCCAACACTGAAGCTTTCTTT.

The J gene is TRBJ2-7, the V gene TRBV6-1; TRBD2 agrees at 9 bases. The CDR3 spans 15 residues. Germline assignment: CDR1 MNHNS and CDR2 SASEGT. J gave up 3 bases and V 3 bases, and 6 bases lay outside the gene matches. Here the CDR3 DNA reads TGTGCCAGCAGTGAGAGCGGCGGGGGGGACTACGAGCAGTACTTC. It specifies CASSESGGGDYEQYF.

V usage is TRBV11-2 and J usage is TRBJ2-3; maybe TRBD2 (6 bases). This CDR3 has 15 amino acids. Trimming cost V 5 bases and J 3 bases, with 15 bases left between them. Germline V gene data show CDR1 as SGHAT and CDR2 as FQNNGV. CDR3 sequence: CASSPGGRRTDTQYF. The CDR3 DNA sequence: TGTGCCAGCAGCCCCGGAGGGCGTAGAACAGATACGCAGTATTTT.

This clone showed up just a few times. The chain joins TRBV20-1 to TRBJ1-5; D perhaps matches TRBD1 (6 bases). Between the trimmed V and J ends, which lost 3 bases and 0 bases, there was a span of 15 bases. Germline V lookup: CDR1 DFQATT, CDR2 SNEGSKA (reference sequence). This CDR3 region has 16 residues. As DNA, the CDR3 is TGCAGTGCTAGTGGGGGCAGGGGTTATAGCAATCAGCCCCAGCATTTT. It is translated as CSASGGRGYSNQPQHF.